Below, 5 T cell receptor beta chains from the same sample are listed, as sequenced in a study of T-cell memory formation after mild COVID-19. TCRdb recomputed calls from the 5' RACE reads with MiXCR, one row per CDR3 protein. The sample contains roughly 100,000 distinct CDR3 sequences, around 12% of which appear only once. Material: PBMCs or a T cell subset sorted from them (not recorded which). These receptors were collected from an adult woman who had mild COVID-19 (a few samples of this study predate the infection). Cell type and time point are not known.

This clonotype was seen a few times. The chain combines TRBV4-1 with TRBJ1-1, with 10 bases matching TRBD1. Germline CDR1 is MGHRA and CDR2 is YSYEKL. Unmatched junction bases numbered 6, after V lost 4 bases and J lost 4 bases. The CDR3 runs to 15 residues. CDR3 in amino acids: CASSLSGQGFTEAFF. The CDR3 DNA reads TGCGCCAGCAGCCTATCGGGACAGGGGTTCACTGAAGCTTTCTTT.

This clonotype was seen ten or more times. The genes are TRBV7-9 and TRBJ2-7, with D maybe TRBD1 (5 bases). The CDR3 extends over 15 amino acids. Deletions cut 3 bases from V and 2 bases from J, with 14 bases between. In germline, CDR1 is SEHNR, CDR2 FQNEAQ (reference sequence). CDR3 bases: TGTGCCAGCAGCTTTGGCCAGGGCAACGCCTACGAGCAGTACTTC. Its translation: CASSFGQGNAYEQYF. The full variable domain, with the rest looked up from reference TRBV7-9 and TRBJ2-7, is DTGVSQNPRHKITKRGQNVTFRCDPISEHNRLYWYRQTLGQGPEFLTYFQNEAQLEKSRLLSDRFSAERPKGSFSTLEIQRTEQGDSAMYLCASSFGQGNAYEQYFGPGTRLTVT.

This clonotype was seen more than once but under ten times. The rearrangement uses TRBV5-8 and TRBJ2-7; TRBD2 is a possible D gene (5 bases). Looked up from germline, CDR1 is SGHTS and CDR2 is YDEGEE. The CDR3 spans 14 residues. Trimming took off 0 bases at V and 3 bases at J, with 10 bases between the two ends. This CDR3 reads CASSLEADDYEQYF. CDR3 sequence (DNA): TGTGCCAGCAGCTTGGAAGCGGACGACTACGAGCAGTACTTC. Variable domain in full (rest from reference TRBV5-8 and TRBJ2-7): EAGVTQSPTHLIKTRGQQATLRCSPISGHTSVYWYQQALGLGLQFLLWYDEGEERNRGNFPPRFSGRQFPNYSSELNVNALELEDSALYLCASSLEADDYEQYFGPGTRLTVT.

This chain uses TRBV30 with TRBJ2-7; the match to TRBD2 covers 13 bases. CDR3 length equals 15 residues. J was trimmed by 3 bases and V by 3 bases; bases with no gene match: 5. Germline V CDR1 and CDR2: GTSNPN, SVGIG (reference sequence). The CDR3 bases are TGTGCCTGGAGGCCGGGACTAGCGGGGCGCTACGAGCAGTACTTC. Translated, it gives CAWRPGLAGRYEQYF.

There are a few counts of this clonotype. The DNA of the CDR3 is TGTGCCAGCAGTTTAACGGGGCCCTTCACCGGGGAGCTGTTTTTT. This gives the protein CASSLTGPFTGELFF. This rearrangement joins TRBV27 to TRBJ2-2; D could derive from TRBD1 or TRBD2 (5 bases each). The CDR3 is 15 residues long. Germline loops: CDR1 MNHEY, CDR2 SMNVEV (reference sequence). Deletions cut 2 bases from V and 4 bases from J, with 11 bases between.